What follows are 14 T cell receptor beta chains derived from one specimen sequenced in a study of blood T cells in healthy people across ages. The authors ran a second PCR of 7 to 11 cycles using a sample-barcoded 5' primer and a J-beta primer mix. MiXCR was run by TCRdb on the 5' RACE reads, yielding one entry per CDR3 protein. The sample lists about 670,000 distinct CDR3 sequences; about 51% were seen once. Sequenced input: blood. All receptors derive from a woman older than 75 in good health.

This clonotype was seen a handful of times. The CDR3 nucleotides read TGCAGTGCTAGAGACAGGGGGAAGAATCAGCCCCAGCATTTT. Residues: CSARDRGKNQPQHF. The V call is TRBV20-1, the J call TRBJ1-5, with TRBD1 matching over 7 bases. The CDR3 is 14 residues long. Trimming at V came to 0 bases and at J to 4 bases, leaving 3 bases not matched to a gene. Germline V lookup: CDR1 DFQATT, CDR2 SNEGSKA (reference sequence).

This chain connects TRBV4-3 to TRBJ2-3; D remains ambiguous. CDR3 length: 17 residues. Per germline, CDR1 LGHNA and CDR2 YSLEER. V was clipped by 0 bases and J by 2 bases, with 15 bases between them. The CDR3 region has the DNA TGCGCCAGCAGCCAAGACTACCCGGGTCCAAACACAGATACGCAGTATTTT. Protein sequence: CASSQDYPGPNTDTQYF.

Ten or more counts support this clonotype. The V and J genes are TRBV20-1 and TRBJ2-1, with 7 positions matching TRBD1. The V gene's germline CDR1 is DFQATT and CDR2 SNEGSKA (reference sequence). Trimming took 5 bases from V and 3 from J; bases not matched to a gene: 13. The CDR3 is 16 amino acids. The CDR3 loop reads CSAPPNRGLLYNEQFF. Written as DNA, the CDR3 is TGCAGTGCTCCCCCGAATAGGGGGCTTCTCTACAATGAGCAGTTCTTC.

This clonotype was recorded at least ten times. One end of the junction does not line up with germline, which may come from a read error. The gene calls are TRBV6-6 and TRBJ2-4; D remains unclear. The CDR3 is 12 residues long. The germline V gene has CDR1 MNHNY and CDR2 SVGAGI (reference sequence). The CDR3 nucleotides read TGTGCCATCAGTCCGGCCAAAAACATTCAGTACTTC. It encodes CAISPAKNIQYF.

At least ten counts were recorded for this clonotype. The J gene is TRBJ2-5, the V gene TRBV12-3 or TRBV12-4, with D unclear. V lost 1 base and J lost 5, with 23 bases in between. The CDR3 extends over 18 amino acids. CDR3 nucleotides: TGTGCCAGCAGTTTAGTTTACGGTTGGGCTAGAGCCTCGGAGACCCAGTACTTC. Translating it yields CASSLVYGWARASETQYF.

The V call is TRBV15, the J call TRBJ1-4; possible D gene TRBD1, 5 bases. This CDR3 spans 14 amino acids. From germline, CDR1 is LNHNV and CDR2 YYDKDF (reference sequence). V shed 8 bases and J shed 7 bases, with 17 bases lying between them. The CDR3 protein is CATARGERTEKLFF. CDR3 DNA: TGTGCCACCGCGAGGGGAGAAAGGACTGAAAAACTGTTTTTT. Combining the CDR3 with reference TRBV15 and TRBJ1-4 gives the whole variable domain DAMVIQNPRYQVTQFGKPVTLSCSQTLNHNVMYWYQQKSSQAPKLLFHYYDKDFNNEADTPDNFQSRRPNTSFCFLDIRSPGLGDTAMYLCATARGERTEKLFFGSGTQLSVL.

This clonotype was found many times. The gene calls are TRBV29-1 and TRBJ2-1; TRBD2 matches 7 bases. This CDR3 has 13 residues. The V gene's germline CDR1 is SQVTM and CDR2 ANQGSEA. V lost 3 bases, J lost 5 bases, and 4 bases stayed unmatched. In DNA, the CDR3 is TGCAGCGTTGAGGTGGGGGGGGACAATGAGCAGTTCTTC. Protein: CSVEVGGDNEQFF.

The genes are TRBV28 and TRBJ1-4; possibly TRBD1 for D (6 bases). This CDR3 contains 13 residues. CDR1 MDHEN and CDR2 SYDVKM come from the germline V gene. V was shortened by 6 bases and J by 8 bases, with 13 bases between the two germline ends. As DNA, the CDR3 is TGTGCCAGCAGCCTAGGACAGTCGGAAAAACTGTTTTTT. The encoded protein is CASSLGQSEKLFF. The variable domain in full, completed from reference TRBV28 and TRBJ1-4, reads DVKVTQSSRYLVKRTGEKVFLECVQDMDHENMFWYRQDPGLGLRLIYFSYDVKMKEKGDIPEGYSVSREKKERFSLILESASTNQTSMYLCASSLGQSEKLFFGSGTQLSVL.

The chain uses TRBV15 and TRBJ2-7; perhaps TRBD1 as D (7 bases). The DNA end is more similar to TRBJ2-5, so the J call may be wrong. This CDR3 contains 14 residues. From germline, CDR1 is LNHNV and CDR2 YYDKDF (reference sequence). The CDR3 DNA sequence: TGTGCCACCAGCACCAGACAGGGAGGAGAGACCCAGTACTTC. Translated: CATSTRQGGETQYF.

The genes are TRBV7-3 and TRBJ2-7; 9 bases match TRBD1. The germline V gene has CDR1 SGHTA and CDR2 FQGTGA. Trimming at V came to 6 bases and at J to 2 bases, leaving 8 bases not matched to a gene. The CDR3 sequence is 15 residues long. The DNA for the CDR3 is TGTGCCAGCAGTCCCGGACAGGGGAGGACCTACGAGCAGTACTTC. This sequence encodes CASSPGQGRTYEQYF.

This clonotype has a count of ten or more. The chain couples TRBV24-1 to TRBJ2-1; 9 nucleotides match TRBD1. This CDR3 is built from 16 residues. Looked up from germline, CDR1 is KGHDR and CDR2 is SFDVKD. V was pared by 4 bases and J by 3 bases, with 6 bases of the junction left unmatched. The CDR3 DNA reads TGTGCCACCAGTGAGGGGGGGACAGGGAGCTACAATGAGCAGTTCTTC. Translation gives CATSEGGTGSYNEQFF.

The chain employs TRBV6-6 and TRBJ2-7; 7 positions match TRBD2. Unmatched junction bases numbered 12, after V lost 6 bases and J lost 4 bases. Germline V lookup: CDR1 MNHNY, CDR2 SVGAGI (reference sequence). This CDR3 spans 15 amino acids. The CDR3 protein is CASRRDQRGQYEQYF. Written as DNA, the CDR3 is TGTGCCAGCAGGAGGGACCAGCGGGGTCAGTACGAGCAGTACTTC.

This clonotype came up many times. The chain joins TRBV20-1 to TRBJ1-6, with D tentatively TRBD1 (5 bases). Looked up from germline, CDR1 is DFQATT and CDR2 is SNEGSKA (reference sequence). The ends were cut back, 3 bases at V and 6 bases at J, with 12 bases in the middle. The CDR3 consists of 14 residues. The DNA for the CDR3 is TGCAGTGCTAGGAGAGGTGGGGGTAATTCACCCCTCCACTTT. This sequence encodes CSARRGGGNSPLHF.

This clonotype has ten or more counts. V is TRBV6-6 and J is TRBJ2-2; TRBD1 aligns across 9 bases. This CDR3 is 15 amino acids long. Germline CDR1 MNHNY, CDR2 SVGAGI (reference sequence). The ends lost 6 bases at V and 1 base at J; junction bases unmatched: 3. The chain's CDR3 is CASSRDRVNTGELFF. Here the CDR3 DNA reads TGTGCCAGCAGCCGGGACAGGGTGAACACCGGGGAGCTGTTTTTT.